The 7 T cell receptor beta chains listed next were all sequenced from one sample in a study of cytomegalovirus exposure and HLA in healthy donors. In the PCR, 60 Vbeta and 13 Jbeta primers were used. Measured with immunoSEQ multiplex PCR; TCRdb has only the in-frame clones, and not every one. The data show 100,000 or so clones, roughly 77% seen once. The sample comprised PBMCs. The receptors come from a woman aged 45-65 years in good health and CMV-seropositive.

V and J are TRBV18 and TRBJ2-5; 15 positions match TRBD2. With V trimmed by 1 base and J by 1 base, 4 bases remained unmatched. The CDR3 loop spans 18 amino acids. CDR1 KGHSH and CDR2 LQKENI come from the germline V gene. The CDR3 spells CASSPRGLAGGTQETQYF. The CDR3 DNA reads TGTGCCAGCTCACCACGGGGACTAGCGGGAGGCACCCAAGAGACCCAGTACTTC. Combining the CDR3 with reference TRBV18 and TRBJ2-5 gives the whole variable domain NAGVMQNPRHLVRRRGQEARLRCSPMKGHSHVYWYRQLPEEGLKFMVYLQKENIIDESGMPKERFSAEFPKEGPSILRIQQVVRGDSAAYFCASSPRGLAGGTQETQYFGPGTRLLVL.

The gene calls are TRBV27 and TRBJ2-7, with a weak D call TRBD2 (6 bases). The CDR3 sequence is 14 residues long. Germline loops: CDR1 MNHEY, CDR2 SMNVEV (reference sequence). Trimming took 4 bases from V and 5 from J, leaving 15 bases between them. This CDR3 is CASSSPAGFNEQYF. Here the CDR3 DNA reads TGTGCCAGCAGTTCCCCCGCGGGGTTCAACGAGCAGTACTTC.

This clone was detected a few times. The chain recombines TRBV5-1 with TRBJ1-2; tentatively, D is TRBD1 (6 bases). V was shortened by 7 bases and J by 10 bases, with 17 bases between the two germline ends. The CDR3 sequence is 12 residues long. Per germline, CDR1 SGHRS and CDR2 YFSETQ. The chain's CDR3 is CASRKTGQPYTF. DNA of the CDR3: TGCGCCAGCCGGAAGACAGGACAACCCTACACCTTC. The whole variable domain, remainder taken from reference TRBV5-1 and TRBJ1-2, is KAGVTQTPRYLIKTRGQQVTLSCSPISGHRSVSWYQQTPGQGLQFLFEYFSETQRNKGNFPGRFSGRQFSNSRSEMNVSTLELGDSALYLCASRKTGQPYTFGSGTRLTVV.

This clone was counted between two and nine times. The rearrangement links TRBV19 to TRBJ1-5, with 7 nucleotides matching TRBD1. The ends lost 6 bases at V and 0 bases at J; junction bases unmatched: 5. CDR3 size: 15 residues. CDR1 and CDR2 (germline): LNHDA, SQIVND (reference sequence). The DNA for the CDR3 is TGTGCCAGTAGATTGGGACAGTATAGCAATCAGCCCCAGCATTTT. This codes for CASRLGQYSNQPQHF. Full variable domain (outside the CDR3, taken from reference TRBV19 and TRBJ1-5): DGGITQSPKYLFRKEGQNVTLSCEQNLNHDAMYWYRQDPGQGLRLIYYSQIVNDFQKGDIAEGYSVSREKKESFPLTVTSAQKNPTAFYLCASRLGQYSNQPQHFGDGTRLSIL.

This chain connects TRBV9 to TRBJ2-2; TRBD2 aligns across 8 bases. CDR1 and CDR2 from the germline V gene are SGDLS and YYNGEE. The CDR3 covers 14 residues. J was trimmed by 8 bases and V by 4 bases; bases with no gene match: 7. The CDR3 sequence: CASSLAGSAGELFF. In DNA, the CDR3 is TGTGCCAGCAGCTTAGCGGGATCGGCTGGGGAGCTGTTTTTT. Variable domain in full (rest from reference TRBV9 and TRBJ2-2): DSGVTQTPKHLITATGQRVTLRCSPRSGDLSVYWYQQSLDQGLQFLIQYYNGEERAKGNILERFSAQQFPDLHSELNLSSLELGDSALYFCASSLAGSAGELFFGEGSRLTVL.

The chain employs TRBV19 and TRBJ2-2, with D maybe TRBD1 (6 bases). The CDR3 loop spans 14 amino acids. Germline loops: CDR1 LNHDA, CDR2 SQIVND (reference sequence). Deletions cut 7 bases from V and 0 bases from J, with 9 bases between. Here the CDR3 reads CASKDSSNTGELFF. The CDR3 coding sequence is TGTGCCAGTAAGGACAGTTCGAACACCGGGGAGCTGTTTTTT. The whole variable domain, remainder taken from reference TRBV19 and TRBJ2-2, is DGGITQSPKYLFRKEGQNVTLSCEQNLNHDAMYWYRQDPGQGLRLIYYSQIVNDFQKGDIAEGYSVSREKKESFPLTVTSAQKNPTAFYLCASKDSSNTGELFFGEGSRLTVL.

This clone was seen a handful of times. The chain combines TRBV6-1 with TRBJ1-2; 7 positions match TRBD1. After removal of 2 bases from V and 5 bases from J, the junction contained 11 bases not matched to a gene. There are 16 residues in the CDR3. Germline V gene lookup returns CDR1 MNHNS and CDR2 SASEGT. The CDR3 loop reads CASSEWAGTALYGYTF. The CDR3 DNA reads TGTGCCAGCAGTGAATGGGCTGGGACAGCCCTTTATGGCTACACCTTC.